The entry below gives a single T cell receptor beta chain sequence along with its context. Antigen: not known. This record belongs to a study of PD-1 blockade in classical Hodgkin lymphoma. Whole-study results and caveats: Compared with baseline, CD4+ but not CD8+ TCR diversity had risen significantly by C4D1. Undefined causes, possibly disease activity or prior therapy, underlie the repertoire differences.

Clones were read by immunoSEQ multiplex PCR, and TCRdb kept only the in-frame ones, dropping some. The data contain about 93,000 clones, more than 70% of them singletons. Noted time point: cycle 4 day 1 (C4D1), after about 6 weeks of nivolumab. In every patient, relapse followed autologous stem cell transplantation, while exposure to brentuximab vedotin differed. This receptor was taken from a human donor with classical Hodgkin lymphoma. Sequenced here: peripheral blood mononuclear cells (PBMCs), sampled before the fourth cycle of nivolumab.

This CDR3 is CASSKALQGHYGNQPQHF. In nucleotides, the CDR3 is TGTGCCAGCAGCAAAGCGCTCCAGGGACATTATGGGAATCAGCCCCAGCATTTT. The chain joins TRBV21-1 to TRBJ1-5; TRBD1, as called in the table, went unchecked against the DNA. TRBV21-1 is labeled a pseudogene. The CDR3 is made up of 18 amino acids.